These 17 T cell receptor beta chains originate from one sample sequenced in a study of control samples from healthy donors and cancer patients. Repertoires were generated with immunoSEQ multiplex PCR, while TCRdb's copy carries only in-frame clones and drops some. Of roughly 100,000 clones listed, about 86% were seen once; the top ten hold 12% to 15%. Source material: blood. These receptors were taken from a young man in good health.

This chain joins TRBV7-9 and TRBJ1-3; unclear D gene. Germline CDR1 and CDR2: SEHNR and FQNEAQ (reference sequence). V gave up 10 bases and J gave up 0 bases, with 22 bases separating them. The CDR3 extends over 17 amino acids. The CDR3 coding sequence is TGTGCCACCACCGCGGAGATCCCGACGGGCTCTGGAAACACCATATATTTT. This encodes CATTAEIPTGSGNTIYF.

The rearrangement joins TRBV21-1 to TRBJ2-3; the DNA was not compared with TRBD2, the D call given in the table. TRBV21-1 is recorded as a pseudogene. The CDR3 is made up of 14 amino acids. CDR3 sequence (DNA): TGTGCCAGCAGCAAAACTAAAGGCACAGATACGCAGTATTTT. Translating gives CASSKTKGTDTQYF.

The gene calls are TRBV6-5 and TRBJ2-7; a weak D match, TRBD1 (5 bases). The ends were cut back, 4 bases at V and 1 base at J, with 11 bases in the middle. Germline V gene data show CDR1 as MNHEY and CDR2 as SVGAGI. The CDR3 has 14 amino acids. The CDR3 bases are TGTGCCAGCAGTTTCTCGACAGATTCCTACGAGCAGTACTTC. It encodes CASSFSTDSYEQYF.

The chain links TRBV6-4 to TRBJ1-2; 11 nucleotides agree with TRBD1. CDR1 and CDR2 from the germline V gene are MRHNA and SNTAGT. This CDR3 spans 16 amino acids. V lost 10 bases, J lost 4 bases, and 14 bases stayed unmatched. The CDR3 region is CAINLGGTGGSYGYTF. CDR3 nucleotides: TGTGCCATCAATCTTGGGGGGACAGGGGGAAGCTATGGCTACACCTTC.

The rearrangement links TRBV30 to TRBJ1-4, with D possibly matching TRBD1 (6 bases). V was clipped by 7 bases and J by 9 bases, with 15 bases between them. This CDR3 region has 12 residues. Germline CDR1 is GTSNPN and CDR2 is SVGIG (reference sequence). The CDR3 sequence: CASKTGLQKLFF. For the CDR3, the DNA is TGTGCCTCCAAGACAGGCCTGCAAAAACTGTTTTTT.

This clone has only a few counts. This sequence joins TRBV27 and TRBJ1-6; the D gene is possibly TRBD1 (5 bases). Germline values: CDR1 MNHEY, CDR2 SMNVEV (reference sequence). CDR3 size: 14 residues. The ends were cut back, 3 bases at V and 13 bases at J, with 16 bases in the middle. The CDR3 nucleotides read TGTGCCAGCAGTTTCGGGGCGAGGACGGGGCCCCTCCACTTT. This encodes CASSFGARTGPLHF.

J is TRBJ1-3 and V is TRBV7-9; no definite D call. The germline gives CDR1 SEHNR, CDR2 FQNEAQ (reference sequence). V lost 2 bases and J lost 9, with 8 bases in between. The length of the CDR3 is 12 residues. The CDR3: CASSLQAATIYF. The CDR3 DNA is TGTGCCAGCAGCTTACAGGCAGCCACCATATATTTT.

The V call is TRBV25-1, the J call TRBJ1-4; possible D gene TRBD1, 6 bases. Between the trimmed V and J ends, which lost 8 bases and 2 bases, there was a span of 21 bases. The CDR3 extends over 17 amino acids. Germline CDR1 and CDR2: MGHDK and SYGVNS. CDR3 nucleotide sequence: TGTGCCAGCGATGGACAGTCGGGTGGATCTACTAATGAAAAACTGTTTTTT. This encodes CASDGQSGGSTNEKLFF.

The chain joins TRBV7-9 to TRBJ1-4; D possibly corresponds to TRBD1 (5 bases). The CDR3 runs 14 residues. Per germline, CDR1 SEHNR and CDR2 FQNEAQ (reference sequence). Trimming removed 4 bases from V and 1 base from J, with 7 bases in between. The CDR3 sequence is CASSSGGTNEKLFF. For the CDR3, the DNA is TGTGCCAGCAGCTCGGGGGGAACTAATGAAAAACTGTTTTTT. Variable domain in full (rest from reference TRBV7-9 and TRBJ1-4): DTGVSQNPRHKITKRGQNVTFRCDPISEHNRLYWYRQTLGQGPEFLTYFQNEAQLEKSRLLSDRFSAERPKGSFSTLEIQRTEQGDSAMYLCASSSGGTNEKLFFGSGTQLSVL.

V and J are TRBV25-1 and TRBJ1-3; the match to TRBD1 covers 7 bases. J was trimmed by 2 bases and V by 2 bases; bases with no gene match: 3. The V gene's germline CDR1 is MGHDK and CDR2 SYGVNS. This CDR3 is 15 amino acids long. The CDR3 region is CASSELGTAGNTIYF. DNA for the CDR3: TGTGCCAGCAGTGAACTTGGGACAGCTGGAAACACCATATATTTT.

The rearrangement joins TRBV11-3 to TRBJ1-1; D unclear. V was shortened by 4 bases and J by 3 bases, with 9 bases between the two germline ends. This CDR3 region has 13 residues. Germline V lookup: CDR1 SGHNT, CDR2 YENEEA. The CDR3 here is CASSSVKDTEAFF. The CDR3 DNA reads as TGTGCCAGCAGCTCGGTGAAGGACACTGAAGCTTTCTTT.

This clone has just one count. The chain is built from TRBV29-1 and TRBJ2-3; 7 bases align to TRBD1. V gave up 7 bases and J gave up 4 bases; unmatched junction bases: 8. CDR3 size: 13 residues. The V gene's germline CDR1 is SQVTM and CDR2 ANQGSEA. CDR3 DNA: TGCAGCGGATACAGGGGCGAGGCAGATACGCAGTATTTT. This gives the protein CSGYRGEADTQYF.

The rearrangement uses TRBV27 and TRBJ2-5; TRBD2 matches at 12 bases. The ends lost 5 bases at V and 4 bases at J; junction bases unmatched: 8. The germline V gene has CDR1 MNHEY and CDR2 SMNVEV (reference sequence). This CDR3 has 16 amino acids. The CDR3 DNA reads as TGTGCCAGCAGTCCTCTAGCGGGAGGGCCGGGAGAGACCCAGTACTTC. It yields the protein CASSPLAGGPGETQYF.

The chain recombines TRBV24-1 with TRBJ2-1, with D perhaps TRBD2 (6 bases). The CDR3 has 16 residues. Germline CDR1 and CDR2: KGHDR and SFDVKD. V was trimmed by 3 bases and J by 4 bases, leaving 15 bases between them. The CDR3: CATSDLVADPYNEQFF. CDR3 nucleotide sequence: TGTGCCACCAGTGATCTAGTAGCGGACCCTTACAATGAGCAGTTCTTC.

The chain employs TRBV6-5 and TRBJ2-7, with TRBD1 identical over 8 bases. The germline V gene encodes CDR1 MNHEY and CDR2 SVGAGI. The CDR3 contains 13 residues. Trimming cost V 7 bases and J 3 bases; bases outside gene matches: 5. CDR3 nucleotide sequence: TGTGCCAGCAACCGGGACAGGAGCTACGAGCAGTACTTC. It translates to CASNRDRSYEQYF.

The V and J genes are TRBV5-1 and TRBJ2-1; 8 bases map to TRBD2. The CDR3 contains 16 residues. Trimming removed 3 bases from V and 10 bases from J; junction bases left unmatched: 15. Germline V gene data show CDR1 as SGHRS and CDR2 as YFSETQ. In DNA form, the CDR3 reads TGCGCCAGCAGCTCGGGGGTATTTCAAGCGGGAGTCGAGCAGTTCTTC. Translation: CASSSGVFQAGVEQFF.

The V and J genes are TRBV28 and TRBJ1-1; D unresolved. Trimming left V 6 bases short and J 7 bases short, with 12 bases between. Germline CDR1 reads MDHEN; CDR2 reads SYDVKM. CDR3 length: 12 residues. CDR3 nucleotides: TGTGCCAGCAGGCACGGGGAATTTGAAGCTTTCTTT. Translating gives CASRHGEFEAFF.